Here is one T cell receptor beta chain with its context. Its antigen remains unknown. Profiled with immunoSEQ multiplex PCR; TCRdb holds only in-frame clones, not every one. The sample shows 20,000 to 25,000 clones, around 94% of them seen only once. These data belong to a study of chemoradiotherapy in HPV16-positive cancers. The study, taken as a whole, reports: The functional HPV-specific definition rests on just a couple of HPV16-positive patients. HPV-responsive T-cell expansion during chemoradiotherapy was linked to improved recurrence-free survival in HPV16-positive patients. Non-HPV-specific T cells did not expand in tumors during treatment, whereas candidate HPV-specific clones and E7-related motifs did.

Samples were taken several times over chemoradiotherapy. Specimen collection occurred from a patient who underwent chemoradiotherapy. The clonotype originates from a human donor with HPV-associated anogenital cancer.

CDR3: CASSAEGYGYTF. The CDR3 DNA is TGTGCCAGCAGCGCTGAGGGGTATGGCTACACCTTC. The chain combines TRBV9 with TRBJ1-2; possible D gene TRBD1, 5 bases. The CDR3 runs to 12 residues. V was shortened by 3 bases and J by 5 bases, with 8 bases between the two germline ends. Germline assignment: CDR1 SGDLS and CDR2 YYNGEE.